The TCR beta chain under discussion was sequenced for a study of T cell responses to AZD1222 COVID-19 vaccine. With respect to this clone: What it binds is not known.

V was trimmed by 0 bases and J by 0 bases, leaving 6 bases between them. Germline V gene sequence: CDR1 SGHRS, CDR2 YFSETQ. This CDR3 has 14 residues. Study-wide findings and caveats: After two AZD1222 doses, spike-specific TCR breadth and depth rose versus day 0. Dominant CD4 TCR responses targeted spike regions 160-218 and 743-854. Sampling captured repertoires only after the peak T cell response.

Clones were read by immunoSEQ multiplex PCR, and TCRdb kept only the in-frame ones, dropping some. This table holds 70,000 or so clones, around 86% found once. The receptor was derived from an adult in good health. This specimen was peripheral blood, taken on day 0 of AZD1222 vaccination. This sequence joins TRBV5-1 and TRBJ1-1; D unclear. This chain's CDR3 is CASSLASMNTEAFF. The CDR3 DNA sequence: TGCGCCAGCAGCTTGGCCAGCATGAACACTGAAGCTTTCTTT.